This T cell receptor (beta chain) was retrieved from a study of cytomegalovirus exposure and HLA in healthy donors. About the research overall: The 110 or so validation repertoires used a platform that matched the one used for the approximately 620 first-cohort repertoires, as a later analysis reported.

This clone was seen a handful of times. Measured with immunoSEQ multiplex PCR; TCRdb has only the in-frame clones, and not every one. The data hold over 200,000 clones, with almost 90% observed a single time. CDR3 length: 16 residues. Per the germline V gene, CDR1 is MNHNS and CDR2 is SASEGT. V lost 0 bases to trimming and J lost 0 bases, with 6 bases between them. The donors were part of the 120-subject validation cohort, which stood apart from the roughly 700-subject first cohort. The rearrangement links TRBV6-1 to TRBJ2-6; maybe TRBD1 (6 bases). This clonotype originated in a young woman in good health and CMV-seronegative. Sequences were obtained from PBMCs. CDR3 residues: CASSEADSSGANVLTF. The CDR3 DNA is TGTGCCAGCAGTGAAGCGGACAGCTCTGGGGCCAACGTCCTGACTTTC.